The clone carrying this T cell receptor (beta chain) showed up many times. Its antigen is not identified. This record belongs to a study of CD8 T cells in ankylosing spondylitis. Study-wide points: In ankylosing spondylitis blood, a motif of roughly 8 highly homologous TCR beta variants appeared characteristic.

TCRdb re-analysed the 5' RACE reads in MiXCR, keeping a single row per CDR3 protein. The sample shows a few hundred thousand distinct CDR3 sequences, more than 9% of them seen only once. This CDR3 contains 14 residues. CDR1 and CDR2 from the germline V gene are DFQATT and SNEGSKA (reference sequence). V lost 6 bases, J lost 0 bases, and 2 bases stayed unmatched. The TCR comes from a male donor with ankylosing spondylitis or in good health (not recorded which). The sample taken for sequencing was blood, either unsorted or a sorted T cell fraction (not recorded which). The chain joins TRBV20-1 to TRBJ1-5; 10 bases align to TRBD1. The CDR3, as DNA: TGCAGTGCCCGGACAGGGGGTAGCAATCAGCCCCAGCATTTT. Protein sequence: CSARTGGSNQPQHF.